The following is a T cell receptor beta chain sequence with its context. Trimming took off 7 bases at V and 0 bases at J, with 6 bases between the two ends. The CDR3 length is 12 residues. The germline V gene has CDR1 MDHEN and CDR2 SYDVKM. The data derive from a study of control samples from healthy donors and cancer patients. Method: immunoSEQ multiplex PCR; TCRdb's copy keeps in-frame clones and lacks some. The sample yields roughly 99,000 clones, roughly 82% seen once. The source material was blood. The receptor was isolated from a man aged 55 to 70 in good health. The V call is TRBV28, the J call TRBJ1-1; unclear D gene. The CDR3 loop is CASNPLNTEAFF. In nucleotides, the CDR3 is TGTGCCAGCAATCCCCTGAACACTGAAGCTTTCTTT.